The sequence of this T cell receptor beta chain was determined in a study of Ad26.COV2.S vaccination and SARS-CoV-2 variants. Study-wide results and caveats: Researchers cautioned that TCR breadth and depth analyses may have underestimated total T cell responses. Comparability of non-spike TCR breadth was observed across vaccine and placebo recipients.

This CDR3 is built from 15 residues. Unmatched junction bases numbered 3, after V lost 3 bases and J lost 0 bases. From germline, CDR1 is SGHRS and CDR2 YFSETQ. The treatment here: 15 to 20 received Ad26.COV2.S at low or high dose, single or two shots; several received placebo; per-sample allocation not given. The investigators took samples on day 63 after the first vaccine or placebo injection. Profiled with immunoSEQ multiplex PCR; TCRdb holds only in-frame clones, not every one. The table lists fewer than 400,000 clones, roughly 86% of them singletons. Details on this clone: Antigen specificity is unknown.

The rearrangement joins TRBV5-1 to TRBJ2-7, with 10 bases matching TRBD1. This clonotype originated in a person aged 18-60 years who received the Ad26.COV2.S COVID-19 vaccine or a placebo. This sample comprised peripheral blood, obtained in a trial of Ad26.COV2.S vaccine versus placebo. CDR3 nucleotide sequence: TGCGCCAGCAGCTCCGGACAGGGGGGCTCCTACGAGCAGTACTTC. Protein sequence: CASSSGQGGSYEQYF.